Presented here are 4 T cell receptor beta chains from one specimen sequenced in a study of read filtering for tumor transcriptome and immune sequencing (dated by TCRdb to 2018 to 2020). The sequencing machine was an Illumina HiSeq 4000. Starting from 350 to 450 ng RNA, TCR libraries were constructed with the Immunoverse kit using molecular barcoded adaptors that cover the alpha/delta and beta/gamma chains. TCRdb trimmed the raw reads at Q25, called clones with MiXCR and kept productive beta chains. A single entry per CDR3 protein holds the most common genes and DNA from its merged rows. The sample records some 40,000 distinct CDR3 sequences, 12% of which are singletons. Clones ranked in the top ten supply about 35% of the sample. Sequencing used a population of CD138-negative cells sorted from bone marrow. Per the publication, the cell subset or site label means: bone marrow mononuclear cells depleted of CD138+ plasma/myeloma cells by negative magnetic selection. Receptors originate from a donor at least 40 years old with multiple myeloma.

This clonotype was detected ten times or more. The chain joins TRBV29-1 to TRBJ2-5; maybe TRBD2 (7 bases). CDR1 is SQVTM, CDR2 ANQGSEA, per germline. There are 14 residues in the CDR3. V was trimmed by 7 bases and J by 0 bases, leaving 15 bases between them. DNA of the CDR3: TGCAGCGGGGGGGGCGGGCGAAACCAAGAGACCCAGTACTTC. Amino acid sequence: CSGGGGRNQETQYF.

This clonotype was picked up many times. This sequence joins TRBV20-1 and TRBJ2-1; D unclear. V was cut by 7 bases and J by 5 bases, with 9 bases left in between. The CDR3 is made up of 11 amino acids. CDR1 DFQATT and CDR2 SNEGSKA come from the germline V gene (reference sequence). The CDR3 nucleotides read TGCAGTGGATCAGAAGACAATGAGCAGTTCTTC. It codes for CSGSEDNEQFF.

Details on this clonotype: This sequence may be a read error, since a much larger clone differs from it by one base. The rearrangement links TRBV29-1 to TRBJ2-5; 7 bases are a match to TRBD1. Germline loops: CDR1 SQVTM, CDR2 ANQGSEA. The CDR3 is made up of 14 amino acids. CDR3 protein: CSAPDRVSGETLYF. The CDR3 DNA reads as TGCAGCGCGCCAGACAGGGTGTCAGGAGAGACCCTGTACTTC.

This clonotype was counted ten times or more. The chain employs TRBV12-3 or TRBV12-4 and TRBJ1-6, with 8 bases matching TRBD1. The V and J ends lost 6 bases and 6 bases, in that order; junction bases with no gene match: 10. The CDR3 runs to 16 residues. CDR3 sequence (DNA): TGTGCCAGCAGCGACCTGACGGACAGGGTTAATTCACCCCTCCACTTT. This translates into CASSDLTDRVNSPLHF.